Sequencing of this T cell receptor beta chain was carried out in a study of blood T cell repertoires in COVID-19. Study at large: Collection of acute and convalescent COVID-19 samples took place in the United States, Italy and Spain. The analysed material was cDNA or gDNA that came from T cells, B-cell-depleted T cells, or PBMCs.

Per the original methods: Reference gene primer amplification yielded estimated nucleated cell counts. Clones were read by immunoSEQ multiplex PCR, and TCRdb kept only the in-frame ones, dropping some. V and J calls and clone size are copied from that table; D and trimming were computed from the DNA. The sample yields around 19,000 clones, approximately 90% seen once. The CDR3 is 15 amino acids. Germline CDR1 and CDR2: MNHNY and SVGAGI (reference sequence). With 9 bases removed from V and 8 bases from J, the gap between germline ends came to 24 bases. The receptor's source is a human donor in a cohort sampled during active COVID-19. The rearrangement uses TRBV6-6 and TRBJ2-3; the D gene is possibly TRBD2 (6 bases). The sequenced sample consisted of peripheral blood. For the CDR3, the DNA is TGTGCCAGTGACTTAGCGGAAGGTGCCGTCGGTACGCAGTATTTT. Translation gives CASDLAEGAVGTQYF.